The T cell receptor (beta chain) described here comes from a study of T-cell reconstitution after alpha-beta-depleted transplantation in children. This clonotype was recorded at least ten times. Using unique molecular identifiers, the investigators prepared the TCRbeta library. TCRdb recomputed calls from the PCR reads with MiXCR, one row per CDR3 protein. Of 100,000 to 120,000 distinct CDR3 sequences detected, under 13% appear once; the ten largest clones hold approximately 8%. The sequence came from a human donor who donated a stem cell graft to a child with acute lymphoblastic leukemia. Specimen: PBMCs from the stem cell graft donor, collected from the stem cell graft.

As DNA, the CDR3 is TGTGCCAGCAGCCCTATAGGGGAAAAACTGTTTTTT. This translates into CASSPIGEKLFF. The genes are TRBV5-5 and TRBJ1-4; the D is unclear. CDR1 is SGHKS and CDR2 is YYEKEE in the germline V gene (reference sequence). This CDR3 is 12 amino acids long. V lost 4 bases, J lost 8 bases, and 9 bases lay in between.